This T cell receptor (beta chain) originates from a study of CD8+ T cells in alopecia areata. Findings and limits, study-wide: Lesional scalp, notably in alopecia totalis/universalis, had clonality above that of normal scalp.

Germline CDR1 reads MNHEY; CDR2 reads SMNVEV (reference sequence). Trimming took 1 base from V and 2 from J, leaving 9 bases between them. The CDR3 is 15 amino acids. Following RNA extraction, reverse transcription yielded cDNA that acted as the sequencing template. TCRdb's copy holds only in-frame clones and misses some; the assay was immunoSEQ multiplex PCR. Found here are 150,000 to 200,000 clones, 45% to 60% of them singletons; the top ten hold less than 5%. This clone was counted a few times. Antigen unknown. V gene TRBV27 combines with J gene TRBJ2-1; either TRBD1 or TRBD2 may fit D (6 bases each). This receptor was identified in a human donor in good health. Sequenced input: CD4+ T cells sorted from blood. The CDR3 region is CASSLWGAPYNEQFF. CDR3 nucleotide sequence: TGTGCCAGCAGTTTATGGGGGGCACCCTACAATGAGCAGTTCTTC.